This T cell receptor (beta chain) was obtained from a study of beta chain features in type 1 diabetes. Per germline, CDR1 SGHDN and CDR2 FVKESK. This CDR3 contains 14 residues. Trimming cost V 4 bases and J 5 bases, with 12 bases left between them. The investigators reverse transcribed all of the isolated RNA, so they sequenced expressed TCRB transcripts. Assay used: immunoSEQ multiplex PCR; TCRdb lists only in-frame clones, some missing. The sample contains 200,000 to 250,000 clones, approximately 14% of which appear only once. The table lists this clone with many counts. The V call is TRBV14, the J call TRBJ2-1; maybe TRBD2 (6 bases). This TCR derives from a woman aged 40 to 50 in good health. The sequenced material came from naive CD4+ T cells from blood. The CDR3 sequence is CASSPRETDNEQFF. In DNA, the CDR3 is TGTGCCAGCAGCCCCCGGGAGACAGACAATGAGCAGTTCTTC.